This paragraph reports one T cell receptor beta chain. V shed 3 bases and J 0 bases; nucleotides not matched to a gene: 4. Germline CDR1 and CDR2: SGHTA and FQGNSA. The CDR3 sequence is 15 residues long. This entry belongs to a study of technical replicates of blood from several donors. Generated by immunoSEQ multiplex PCR, the TCRdb table keeps only in-frame clones and is missing some. The sample contains almost 70,000 clones, roughly 92% of which appear only once. This sequence was found in a human donor in good health. The sequenced sample was T cells isolated from PBMCs. The chain is built from TRBV7-2 and TRBJ1-1, with 7 bases that match TRBD1. The CDR3 region is CASSFQGVLNTEAFF. The CDR3 bases are TGTGCCAGCAGCTTTCAGGGGGTACTGAACACTGAAGCTTTCTTT.